Below, 27 T cell receptor beta chains from the same sample are listed, as sequenced in a study of T cell clonotyping in hematopoietic cell transplantation. Time point reported: recipient sample about 28 days before transplant, after cytoreduction. Repertoires were generated with immunoSEQ multiplex PCR, while TCRdb's copy carries only in-frame clones and drops some. The repertoire consists of about 43,000 clones, with 85% occurring once and the leading ten covering about 2.8%. The sample was peripheral blood mononuclear cells, taken before stem cell transplant. The receptors were gathered from a man in his sixties with acute myeloid leukemia. Some clones in this sample may be carry-over from other donors' samples.

This sequence joins TRBV6-1 and TRBJ2-3, with no clear D. V gave up 0 bases and J gave up 2 bases, with 3 bases separating them. Germline assignment: CDR1 MNHNS and CDR2 SASEGT. The CDR3 is 13 residues long. The CDR3 is CASSEADTDTQYF. The CDR3 coding sequence is TGTGCCAGCAGTGAAGCGGACACAGATACGCAGTATTTT.

The rearrangement links TRBV11-2 to TRBJ1-1; 7 bases agree with TRBD1. Germline CDR1 and CDR2: SGHAT and FQNNGV. CDR3 length: 16 residues. J lost 0 bases, V lost 4 bases, and 8 bases had no gene match. This chain's CDR3 is CASSSDRNRMNTEAFF. The CDR3 DNA reads as TGTGCCAGCAGCTCGGACAGGAACCGAATGAACACTGAAGCTTTCTTT.

The V and J genes are TRBV10-3 and TRBJ1-1; weak D call: TRBD1 (6 bases). The germline CDR1 and CDR2 sequences are ENHRY and SYGVKD. V was clipped by 4 bases and J by 10 bases, with 16 bases between them. CDR3 length equals 13 residues. The CDR3 loop reads CAISGTDRGPAFF. Written as DNA, the CDR3 is TGTGCCATCAGTGGGACGGACAGAGGACCAGCTTTCTTT.

This clone was found a few times. The chain employs TRBV19 and TRBJ2-7; no firm D call. Germline V CDR1 and CDR2: LNHDA, SQIVND (reference sequence). V gave up 3 bases and J gave up 0 bases, with 12 bases separating them. The CDR3 is 15 residues long. For the CDR3, the DNA is TGTGCCAGTAGTATGCTTTCGGCAGCCTCCTACGAGCAGTACTTC. Its translation: CASSMLSAASYEQYF.

The V gene is TRBV9, the J gene TRBJ2-1; 8 nucleotides line up with TRBD1. CDR3 length equals 15 residues. Trimming took 2 bases from V and 10 from J; bases not matched to a gene: 11. The germline CDR1 and CDR2 sequences are SGDLS and YYNGEE. CDR3 loop: CASSVGAGTGEEQFF. CDR3 DNA: TGTGCCAGCAGCGTGGGGGCGGGGACAGGCGAAGAGCAGTTCTTC.

The chain recombines TRBV27 with TRBJ1-1; 7 bases line up with TRBD1. This CDR3 contains 13 residues. Germline V gene sequence: CDR1 MNHEY, CDR2 SMNVEV (reference sequence). The trim removed 6 bases at V and 4 bases at J, leaving 5 bases unmatched. The CDR3 region has the DNA TGTGCCAGCAGACTAACAGGGGTCACTGAAGCTTTCTTT. Its translation: CASRLTGVTEAFF.

The genes are TRBV5-1 and TRBJ1-4; possible D gene TRBD1, 6 bases. CDR3 length: 16 residues. Trimming took 0 bases from V and 6 from J, leaving 15 bases between them. From germline, CDR1 is SGHRS and CDR2 YFSETQ. CDR3 region: CASSLVQGIDHEKLFF. In nucleotides, the CDR3 is TGCGCCAGCAGCTTGGTCCAGGGGATAGACCATGAAAAACTGTTTTTT.

The genes are TRBV11-2 and TRBJ1-2, with a tentative D call TRBD1 (5 bases). V lost 5 bases, J lost 2 bases, and 12 bases lay in between. Germline V gives CDR1 SGHAT, CDR2 FQNNGV. CDR3 size: 14 residues. CDR3 in amino acids: CASSGTRANYGYTF. The CDR3 DNA reads TGTGCCAGCAGCGGGACCAGGGCGAACTATGGCTACACCTTC.

The rearrangement joins TRBV19 to TRBJ2-2; no clear D. CDR1 and CDR2 from the germline V gene are LNHDA and SQIVND (reference sequence). With 7 bases removed from V and 2 bases from J, the gap between germline ends came to 8 bases. The CDR3 covers 13 residues. The CDR3 DNA reads as TGTGCCAGTAAAAACCCAAACACCGGGGAGCTGTTTTTT. Encoded protein: CASKNPNTGELFF.

The V gene is TRBV6-5, the J gene TRBJ1-2; 9 bases line up with TRBD1. The CDR3 contains 15 residues. The junction had 10 bases not matched to a gene; V was cut back by 5 bases and J by 6 bases. Germline CDR1 MNHEY, CDR2 SVGAGI. For the CDR3, the DNA is TGTGCCAGCAGTCGGAACCTACAGGGGGCCAATGGCTACACCTTC. Translating it yields CASSRNLQGANGYTF.

The chain combines TRBV9 with TRBJ2-1; maybe TRBD2 (9 bases). The CDR3 length is 16 residues. Germline V gene sequence: CDR1 SGDLS, CDR2 YYNGEE. The V gene lost 4 bases and the J gene lost 4 bases, with 18 bases spanning the gap. This CDR3 reads CASSPQGAGGYNEQFF. The CDR3 nucleotides are TGTGCCAGCAGCCCCCAGGGGGCGGGGGGGTACAATGAGCAGTTCTTC.

This chain joins TRBV6-1 and TRBJ1-2; D remains ambiguous. Germline lookup yields CDR1 MNHNS and CDR2 SASEGT. The CDR3 runs to 14 residues. V lost 8 bases and J lost 6, with 19 bases in between. CDR3 in amino acids: CASLPVLDVHGYTF. The CDR3 DNA sequence: TGTGCCAGCTTACCCGTTCTGGACGTCCATGGCTACACCTTC.

The rearrangement uses TRBV28 and TRBJ2-7; a weak D match, TRBD2 (5 bases). The CDR3 sequence is 15 residues long. Germline CDR1 and CDR2: MDHEN and SYDVKM. The V gene lost 1 base and the J gene lost 7 bases, with 17 bases spanning the gap. The CDR3 protein is CASSLSDFQRGEQYF. The CDR3 nucleotides read TGTGCCAGCAGTTTATCTGACTTCCAACGGGGAGAGCAGTACTTC.

The chain carries TRBV10-3 and TRBJ2-4, with TRBD2 as a possible D gene (5 bases). Germline assignment: CDR1 ENHRY and CDR2 SYGVKD. The CDR3 length is 14 residues. Deletions cut 2 bases from V and 0 bases from J, with 5 bases between. The CDR3 DNA is TGTGCCATCAGTGAGGCGGGAGCCAAAAACATTCAGTACTTC. Its protein product is CAISEAGAKNIQYF.

The rearrangement links TRBV28 to TRBJ2-7; D gene uncertain. V was pared by 1 base and J by 3 bases, with 1 base between. The CDR3 has 11 amino acids. The germline V gene encodes CDR1 MDHEN and CDR2 SYDVKM. The CDR3 here is CASSLFYEQYF. In DNA form, the CDR3 reads TGTGCCAGCAGTTTATTCTACGAGCAGTACTTC.

The rearrangement joins TRBV6-1 to TRBJ1-1; D remains unclear. Germline CDR1 is MNHNS and CDR2 is SASEGT. The ends were cut back, 10 bases at V and 1 base at J, with 13 bases in the middle. The CDR3 loop spans 13 amino acids. CDR3 residues: CATRLEENTEAFF. The CDR3 bases are TGTGCCACCCGGCTGGAAGAGAACACTGAAGCTTTCTTT.

The CDR3 spells CASSPPGRFTGELFF. DNA of the CDR3: TGCGCCAGCAGCCCACCAGGCCGATTCACCGGGGAGCTGTTTTTT. The V call is TRBV5-1, the J call TRBJ2-2; no clear D gene. CDR3 length: 15 amino acids. The ends were cut back, 4 bases at V and 4 bases at J, with 14 bases in the middle. The germline V gene has CDR1 SGHRS and CDR2 YFSETQ.

The chain recombines TRBV10-3 with TRBJ1-2; D is undetermined. The length of the CDR3 is 14 residues. The germline CDR1 and CDR2 sequences are ENHRY and SYGVKD. V shed 3 bases and J shed 1 base, with 9 bases lying between them. The CDR3 reads CAISDLGDNYGYTF. Here the CDR3 DNA reads TGTGCCATCAGTGATCTGGGAGATAACTATGGCTACACCTTC.

This clone was detected only once. The rearrangement joins TRBV9 to TRBJ2-7; unclear D gene. Trimming took 4 bases from V and 0 from J, leaving 11 bases between them. From germline, CDR1 is SGDLS and CDR2 YYNGEE. There are 14 residues in the CDR3. The CDR3 sequence is CASSLDSYSYEQYF. The CDR3 DNA reads as TGTGCCAGCAGCTTGGATTCCTACTCCTACGAGCAGTACTTC.

The chain joins TRBV7-2 to TRBJ2-7; no reliable D call. Per the germline V gene, CDR1 is SGHTA and CDR2 is FQGNSA. CDR3 length: 15 amino acids. Trimming took off 0 bases at V and 7 bases at J, with 16 bases between the two ends. CDR3 nucleotide sequence: TGTGCCAGCAGCTTAGCGGGAAAGGGTGCTAAAGAGCAGTACTTC. Translating it yields CASSLAGKGAKEQYF.

The V gene is TRBV28, the J gene TRBJ2-5; 8 nucleotides agree with TRBD2. Germline trimming cut 6 bases from V and 5 bases from J; bases unmatched to any gene: 11. CDR1 is MDHEN, CDR2 SYDVKM, per germline. The CDR3 extends over 15 amino acids. The chain's CDR3 is CASSGRYGGDETQYF. CDR3 DNA sequence: TGTGCCAGCAGCGGCCGTTACGGGGGGGATGAGACCCAGTACTTC.

In this sample, this clone turned up a few times. This rearrangement joins TRBV7-3 to TRBJ2-5, with TRBD1 matching 7 bases. The CDR3 length is 15 residues. Germline V lookup: CDR1 SGHTA, CDR2 FQGTGA. The V gene end was trimmed by 5 bases and the J gene end by 2 bases; junction bases not matched to a gene: 8. The CDR3: CASSPGRGLQETQYF. The CDR3 DNA reads as TGTGCCAGCAGCCCCGGAAGGGGGCTACAAGAGACCCAGTACTTC.

The chain's CDR3 is CASRTGQNYEQYF. In DNA form, the CDR3 reads TGTGCCAGTCGGACAGGGCAGAACTACGAGCAGTACTTC. The chain has TRBV19 and TRBJ2-7; 8 positions agree with TRBD1. V shed 8 bases and J 3 bases; nucleotides not matched to a gene: 6. The V gene's germline CDR1 is LNHDA and CDR2 SQIVND (reference sequence). The CDR3 totals 13 residues.

The V and J genes are TRBV6-4 and TRBJ1-2; no reliable D call. CDR1 and CDR2 from the germline V gene are MRHNA and SNTAGT. The CDR3 consists of 10 residues. Trimming pared 8 bases from V and 12 bases from J, leaving 13 bases between. The CDR3 protein is CASGPPANTF. The CDR3, as DNA: TGTGCCAGCGGGCCTCCAGCGAACACCTTC.

This chain connects TRBV9 to TRBJ2-3; 10 bases are a match to TRBD2. This CDR3 spans 18 amino acids. Germline V lookup: CDR1 SGDLS, CDR2 YYNGEE. J was trimmed by 4 bases and V by 1 base; bases with no gene match: 12. The CDR3 loop is CASSVRPSSGGLADTQYF. The CDR3 DNA reads TGTGCCAGCAGCGTACGTCCCTCTAGCGGGGGATTGGCAGATACGCAGTATTTT. The whole variable domain, remainder taken from reference TRBV9 and TRBJ2-3, is DSGVTQTPKHLITATGQRVTLRCSPRSGDLSVYWYQQSLDQGLQFLIQYYNGEERAKGNILERFSAQQFPDLHSELNLSSLELGDSALYFCASSVRPSSGGLADTQYFGPGTRLTVL.

V usage is TRBV21-1 and J usage is TRBJ1-5; the table names TRBD1, a call not compared with the DNA. TRBV21-1 is a recognized pseudogene. This CDR3 is 14 amino acids long. CDR3 DNA: TGTGCCAGCAGCAACAGGGGCTTGGATCAGCCCCAGCATTTT. This codes for CASSNRGLDQPQHF.

V gene TRBV28 combines with J gene TRBJ2-7; 14 bases map to TRBD2. V lost 5 bases to trimming and J lost 0 bases; unmatched junction nucleotides: 9. CDR1 is MDHEN and CDR2 is SYDVKM in the germline V gene. This CDR3 region has 18 residues. CDR3 loop: CASSPPPGLAGGSYEQYF. The CDR3 DNA follows: TGTGCCAGCAGTCCACCACCCGGACTAGCGGGGGGCTCCTACGAGCAGTACTTC.